This passage covers 18 T cell receptor beta chains from one sample sequenced in a study of blood T cell repertoires in COVID-19. Generated by immunoSEQ multiplex PCR, the TCRdb table keeps only in-frame clones and is missing some. The table includes 55,000 to 85,000 clones, roughly 85% detected once. Sequencing was performed on peripheral blood. The receptors come from a man between 60 and 75 years old with active or convalescent COVID-19.

The chain recombines TRBV9 with TRBJ1-4; unclear D gene. The CDR3 is 16 residues long. Per germline, CDR1 SGDLS and CDR2 YYNGEE. With 0 bases removed from V and 0 bases from J, the gap between germline ends came to 9 bases. In nucleotides, the CDR3 is TGTGCCAGCAGCGTAGAGCCCATTGCAACTAATGAAAAACTGTTTTTT. Protein sequence: CASSVEPIATNEKLFF.

This chain uses TRBV6-6 with TRBJ2-5; 8 bases match TRBD2. The V gene end was trimmed by 5 bases and the J gene end by 4 bases; junction bases not matched to a gene: 9. This CDR3 comprises 15 residues. From germline, CDR1 is MNHNY and CDR2 SVGAGI (reference sequence). DNA of the CDR3: TGTGCCAGCAGTACTCCCCGGGGGGGCATAGAGACCCAGTACTTC. It translates to CASSTPRGGIETQYF.

The chain employs TRBV29-1 and TRBJ1-3, with a tentative D call TRBD1 (5 bases). The ends were cut back, 7 bases at V and 0 bases at J, with 13 bases in the middle. The CDR3 has 14 residues. The germline CDR1 and CDR2 sequences are SQVTM and ANQGSEA. CDR3: CSGKTRDSGNTIYF. In DNA form, the CDR3 reads TGCAGCGGGAAGACCAGGGACTCTGGAAACACCATATATTTT.

The genes are TRBV6-5 and TRBJ1-1; D perhaps matches TRBD1 (5 bases). CDR1 is MNHEY and CDR2 is SVGAGI in the germline V gene. The V gene lost 4 bases and the J gene lost 4 bases, with 10 bases spanning the gap. This CDR3 has 13 residues. CDR3 nucleotides: TGTGCCAGCAGTTGGGGAGGGGTCACTGAAGCTTTCTTT. Translating gives CASSWGGVTEAFF.

The V gene is TRBV2, the J gene TRBJ1-4; D possibly corresponds to TRBD1 (5 bases). CDR1 SNHLY and CDR2 FYNNEI come from the germline V gene. Trimming cost V 6 bases and J 8 bases, with 19 bases left between them. This CDR3 has 15 amino acids. CDR3 sequence (DNA): TGTGCCAGCAGCGCGGGACTTCCTATACAGGAAAAACTGTTTTTT. Amino acids: CASSAGLPIQEKLFF.

The rearrangement joins TRBV5-1 to TRBJ1-3, with 8 bases lining up with TRBD1. There are 17 residues in the CDR3. Germline V gene sequence: CDR1 SGHRS, CDR2 YFSETQ. Unmatched junction bases numbered 5, after V lost 0 bases and J lost 0 bases. CDR3 protein: CASSLGTGLSSGNTIYF. As DNA, the CDR3 is TGCGCCAGCAGCTTGGGGACAGGGCTGAGCTCTGGAAACACCATATATTTT. The variable domain in full, with the rest retrieved from reference TRBV5-1 and TRBJ1-3, is KAGVTQTPRYLIKTRGQQVTLSCSPISGHRSVSWYQQTPGQGLQFLFEYFSETQRNKGNFPGRFSGRQFSNSRSEMNVSTLELGDSALYLCASSLGTGLSSGNTIYFGEGSWLTVV.

This clone has just a few counts. This chain uses TRBV6-5 with TRBJ2-7; D unclear. CDR3 size: 11 residues. The V and J ends lost 6 bases and 2 bases respectively, with 5 bases between them. CDR1 and CDR2 (germline): MNHEY, SVGAGI. Here the CDR3 DNA reads TGTGCCAGCAGGGGCCCCTACGAGCAGTACTTC. Its protein is CASRGPYEQYF.

This clone was counted once. The rearrangement uses TRBV6-5 and TRBJ1-5; 7 bases fit TRBD1. With 6 bases clipped from V and 5 bases from J, the junction kept 7 bases outside the gene matches. Germline lookup yields CDR1 MNHEY and CDR2 SVGAGI. The CDR3 covers 14 residues. The CDR3 DNA reads TGTGCCAGCAGCCAAGGGACAGACTATCAGCCCCAGCATTTT. Encoded protein: CASSQGTDYQPQHF.

The genes are TRBV28 and TRBJ1-1; 8 nucleotides align to TRBD1. The germline V gene encodes CDR1 MDHEN and CDR2 SYDVKM. The V and J ends lost 6 bases and 5 bases, in that order; junction bases with no gene match: 5. This CDR3 comprises 13 residues. CDR3 residues: CASRSTGDTEAFF. CDR3 DNA sequence: TGTGCCAGCAGGTCGACAGGGGATACTGAAGCTTTCTTT. Based on the CDR3 plus reference TRBV28 and TRBJ1-1, the full variable domain is DVKVTQSSRYLVKRTGEKVFLECVQDMDHENMFWYRQDPGLGLRLIYFSYDVKMKEKGDIPEGYSVSREKKERFSLILESASTNQTSMYLCASRSTGDTEAFFGQGTRLTVV.

The V and J genes are TRBV18 and TRBJ2-3, with TRBD2 as a possible D gene (6 bases). The germline V gene encodes CDR1 KGHSH and CDR2 LQKENI. V lost 2 bases and J 1 base, leaving 7 bases between the germline ends. The CDR3 covers 14 residues. The CDR3 region has the DNA TGTGCCAGCTCACCAGGAGGGGGCACAGATACGCAGTATTTT. Translation gives CASSPGGGTDTQYF.

The chain employs TRBV19 and TRBJ1-1; TRBD1 might be the D (5 bases). The CDR3 is made up of 14 amino acids. Trimming left V 5 bases short and J 1 base short, with 11 bases between. The germline CDR1 and CDR2 sequences are LNHDA and SQIVND (reference sequence). CDR3 bases: TGTGCCAGTAGTTTTAAGACAGCGAACACTGAAGCTTTCTTT. It yields the protein CASSFKTANTEAFF.

This rearrangement joins TRBV27 to TRBJ1-5; TRBD1 might be the D (5 bases). The CDR3 is 15 amino acids. V was cut by 6 bases and J by 3 bases, with 15 bases left in between. From germline, CDR1 is MNHEY and CDR2 SMNVEV (reference sequence). The CDR3 here is CASSPRGRINQPQHF. CDR3 bases: TGTGCCAGCAGCCCTAGGGGCAGGATCAATCAGCCCCAGCATTTT.

This clone turned up a few times. This chain links TRBV2 with TRBJ1-4; 7 nucleotides align to TRBD1. CDR1 is SNHLY and CDR2 is FYNNEI in the germline V gene. The trim removed 7 bases at V and 4 bases at J, leaving 9 bases unmatched. The CDR3 contains 15 residues. For the CDR3, the DNA is TGTGCCAGCACCGCCCTGGGACAGTTTAATGAAAAACTGTTTTTT. Residues: CASTALGQFNEKLFF.

This rearrangement joins TRBV3-1 (or the pseudogene TRBV3-2) to TRBJ1-2; no reliable D call. In germline, CDR1 is LGHDT, CDR2 YNNKEL (reference sequence). The ends were cut back, 2 bases at V and 8 bases at J, with 6 bases in the middle. The CDR3 has 11 residues. This CDR3 reads CASSQNLGYTF. Here the CDR3 DNA reads TGTGCCAGCAGCCAAAATTTAGGCTACACCTTC.

This sequence joins TRBV7-9 and TRBJ2-1; no clear D. In germline, CDR1 is SEHNR, CDR2 FQNEAQ (reference sequence). With 1 base removed from V and 8 bases from J, the gap between germline ends came to 9 bases. The CDR3 loop spans 13 amino acids. The DNA for the CDR3 is TGTGCCAGCAGCTTAGACGGTGAGGATGAGCAGTTCTTC. Protein sequence: CASSLDGEDEQFF. Combining the CDR3 with reference TRBV7-9 and TRBJ2-1 gives the whole variable domain DTGVSQNPRHKITKRGQNVTFRCDPISEHNRLYWYRQTLGQGPEFLTYFQNEAQLEKSRLLSDRFSAERPKGSFSTLEIQRTEQGDSAMYLCASSLDGEDEQFFGPGTRLTVL.

J is TRBJ1-4 and V is TRBV7-9, with 11 positions matching TRBD1. The ends lost 5 bases at V and 3 bases at J; junction bases unmatched: 11. This CDR3 is 18 amino acids long. CDR1 is SEHNR and CDR2 is FQNEAQ in the germline V gene (reference sequence). As DNA, the CDR3 is TGTGCCAGCAGCGCCTTATCCGGGACAGGGGGGGCTAATGAAAAACTGTTTTTT. Amino acid sequence: CASSALSGTGGANEKLFF.

The chain joins TRBV4-1 to TRBJ1-1; D is perhaps TRBD1 (6 bases). This CDR3 comprises 17 residues. Trimming stripped 0 bases from V and 4 bases from J, with 18 bases between. Per germline, CDR1 MGHRA and CDR2 YSYEKL. The CDR3 loop reads CASSQERGIPGSTEAFF. The CDR3 DNA follows: TGCGCCAGCAGCCAAGAGAGGGGGATACCGGGGAGCACTGAAGCTTTCTTT.

The chain couples TRBV20-1 to TRBJ1-6; D gene unclear. CDR1 and CDR2 from the germline V gene are DFQATT and SNEGSKA (reference sequence). The CDR3 contains 11 residues. With 3 bases removed from V and 11 bases from J, the gap between germline ends came to 8 bases. The CDR3 DNA sequence: TGCAGTGCTAGTCCAGGCCCACCCCTCCACTTT. As protein: CSASPGPPLHF.